The T cell receptor beta chain described here comes from a study of blood T cell repertoires in COVID-19. Across the study: Donors in the United States, Italy and Spain gave samples during acute or convalescent COVID-19.

The CDR3 is 13 amino acids. Trimming cost V 4 bases and J 7 bases, with 13 bases left between them. CDR1 and CDR2 (germline): PRHDT, FYEKMQ (reference sequence). Per the authors' pipeline: For nucleated cells, counts were estimated from reference gene primer amplification. TCRdb keeps only in-frame clones here, not all; method: immunoSEQ multiplex PCR. That table supplies the V and J calls and clone size; D and trimming were determined from the DNA. Of 120,000 or so clones in the sample, about 80% were seen once. The V and J genes are TRBV13 and TRBJ1-2; unclear D gene. Input material: peripheral blood. This clonotype originated in a man aged 60-69 years with acute or convalescent COVID-19. Here the CDR3 reads CASSSRGFSGYTF. CDR3 sequence (DNA): TGTGCCAGCAGCTCGCGGGGTTTCAGTGGCTACACCTTC.